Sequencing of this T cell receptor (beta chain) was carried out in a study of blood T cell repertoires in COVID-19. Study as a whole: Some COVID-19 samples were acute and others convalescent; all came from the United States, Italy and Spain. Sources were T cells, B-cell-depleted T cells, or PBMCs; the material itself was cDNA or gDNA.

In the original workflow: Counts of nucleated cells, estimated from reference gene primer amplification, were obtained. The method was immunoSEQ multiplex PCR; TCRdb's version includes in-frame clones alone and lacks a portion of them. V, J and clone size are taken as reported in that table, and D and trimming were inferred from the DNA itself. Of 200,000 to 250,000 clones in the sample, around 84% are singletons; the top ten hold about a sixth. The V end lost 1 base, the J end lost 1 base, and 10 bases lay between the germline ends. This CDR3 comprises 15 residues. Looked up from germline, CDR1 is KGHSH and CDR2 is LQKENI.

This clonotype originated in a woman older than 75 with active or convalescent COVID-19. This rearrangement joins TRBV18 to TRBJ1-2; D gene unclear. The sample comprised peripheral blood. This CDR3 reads CASSPRAEVNYGYTF. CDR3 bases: TGTGCCAGCTCACCACGGGCAGAAGTTAACTATGGCTACACCTTC.